The rows below give T cell receptor beta chains drawn from one sample of a study of blood T cells in healthy people across ages. Via MiXCR, TCRdb re-called the 5' RACE reads, giving one row per CDR3 protein. Here the sample spans over a million distinct CDR3 sequences, less than 50% being singletons. What was sequenced was blood. The receptors stem from a woman aged 55-70 years in good health. Each CDR3 is given with its conserved first and last residue. Fields, in order: CDR3 protein, D gene, V gene. A D gene is named only where the DNA matches it firmly.

CDR3: CASISLLGRQFF
D: NA
V: TRBV12-3/TRBV12-4

CDR3: CASRGSNEQYF
D: TRBD2
V: TRBV3-1

CDR3: CSSRGKPDTQYF
D: TRBD1
V: TRBV29-1

CDR3: CVISGDRPNYNEQFF
D: NA
V: TRBV10-3

CDR3: CAGGTSGTYNEQFF
D: TRBD2
V: TRBV10-3

CDR3: CASSQEGPTNYGYTF
D: NA
V: TRBV4-1

CDR3: CSARNGIRSYEQYF
D: NA
V: TRBV20-1

CDR3: CASSTRGGNNEQFF
D: NA
V: TRBV6-6

CDR3: CSAEPPGQGAYEQYF
D: TRBD1
V: TRBV20-1

CDR3: CASSQLAGGPGEQYF
D: TRBD2
V: TRBV4-2

CDR3: CASSPLGNLGDTQYF
D: NA
V: TRBV9

CDR3: CANSQGGTQYF
D: NA
V: TRBV6-1

CDR3: CSVIRGLASNEQFF
D: TRBD1
V: TRBV29-1

CDR3: CSARPSVLGLGEQYF
D: NA
V: TRBV20-1

CDR3: CASSVGLAGGGSYNEQFF
D: TRBD2
V: TRBV7-7

CDR3: CASSQDSWGGDEQFF
D: NA
V: TRBV3-1

CDR3: CSANDWGSYEQYF
D: NA
V: TRBV20-1

CDR3: CASSTTGILGYTF
D: NA
V: TRBV27

CDR3: CAILTGNYGYTF
D: TRBD1
V: TRBV10-3

CDR3: CASRPGLAGVEQFF
D: TRBD2
V: TRBV2

CDR3: CASSLRQGADTEAFF
D: TRBD1
V: TRBV4-2

CDR3: CASRDSTYNEQFF
D: NA
V: TRBV10-2

CDR3: CASSLGAGQFF
D: NA
V: TRBV5-1

CDR3: CASSLGVGSMNTEAFF
D: NA
V: TRBV7-9

CDR3: CASSEALGPQYF
D: NA
V: TRBV6-1

CDR3: CAISERQGSGANVLTF
D: TRBD1
V: TRBV10-3

CDR3: CASSHQLDTQYF
D: NA
V: TRBV5-6

CDR3: CASSQNAGVYEQYF
D: TRBD2
V: TRBV4-2